These 19 T cell receptor beta chains originate from one sample sequenced in a study of blood T cell repertoires in COVID-19. The table came from immunoSEQ multiplex PCR; TCRdb's copy has only in-frame clones and leaves some out. The table records about 270,000 clones, less than 95% of them present only once. Sequenced: PBMCs or T cells enriched from blood (not recorded which). Source of these receptors: a man aged 35 to 55 who had been exposed to COVID-19.

This rearrangement joins TRBV28 to TRBJ2-7, with TRBD2 identical over 8 bases. The CDR3 spans 14 residues. V shed 5 bases, J shed 2 bases, and the junction held 5 bases outside the gene matches. Germline V gives CDR1 MDHEN, CDR2 SYDVKM. CDR3 DNA sequence: TGTGCCAGCAGTCAAAGCGGGAGCCCCTACGAGCAGTACTTC. Protein: CASSQSGSPYEQYF. The whole variable domain, remainder taken from reference TRBV28 and TRBJ2-7, is DVKVTQSSRYLVKRTGEKVFLECVQDMDHENMFWYRQDPGLGLRLIYFSYDVKMKEKGDIPEGYSVSREKKERFSLILESASTNQTSMYLCASSQSGSPYEQYFGPGTRLTVT.

The chain has TRBV5-1 and TRBJ2-7; TRBD2 agrees at 7 bases. The CDR3 runs to 16 residues. Germline CDR1 SGHRS, CDR2 YFSETQ. The junction had 14 bases not matched to a gene; V was cut back by 4 bases and J by 4 bases. The CDR3 DNA reads as TGCGCCAGCAGCGCCGGGCATGTGGCGGGAGCTTACGAGCAGTACTTC. Translated: CASSAGHVAGAYEQYF.

CDR3 loop: CASSWTGGTETQYF. The CDR3 bases are TGCGCCAGCAGCTGGACAGGGGGGACAGAGACCCAGTACTTC. V usage is TRBV5-1 and J usage is TRBJ2-5, with 10 positions matching TRBD1. There are 14 residues in the CDR3. J was trimmed by 4 bases and V by 3 bases; bases with no gene match: 3. The germline V gene encodes CDR1 SGHRS and CDR2 YFSETQ.

The genes are TRBV29-1 and TRBJ2-6; TRBD1 matches 9 bases. Losses at the gene ends were 4 bases for V and 1 base for J; bases not matched to a gene: 8. Looked up from germline, CDR1 is SQVTM and CDR2 is ANQGSEA. The CDR3 consists of 17 residues. Written as DNA, the CDR3 is TGCAGCGTTGTGGAGGGACAGGGTGGATCTGGGGCCAACGTCCTGACTTTC. Amino acids: CSVVEGQGGSGANVLTF.

On this clone itself: Different DNA sequences within this sample yield the same CDR3. This chain joins TRBV19 and TRBJ2-7; 12 nucleotides match TRBD2. Looked up from germline, CDR1 is LNHDA and CDR2 is SQIVND (reference sequence). CDR3 length: 14 residues. J lost 2 bases, V lost 7 bases, and 3 bases had no gene match. The CDR3 spells CASKLAGGTYEQYF. CDR3 DNA sequence: TGTGCCAGTAAACTAGCGGGAGGAACCTACGAGCAGTACTTC.

The chain links TRBV14 to TRBJ1-5; D ambiguous. Trimming cost V 0 bases and J 6 bases, with 6 bases left between them. Germline V gives CDR1 SGHDN, CDR2 FVKESK. CDR3 length: 13 residues. The CDR3 DNA is TGTGCCAGCAGCCAAGACGGAGCTCAGCCCCAGCATTTT. Residues: CASSQDGAQPQHF.

The genes are TRBV5-1 and TRBJ1-1; D might be TRBD1 (6 bases). The CDR3 covers 16 residues. Germline V gives CDR1 SGHRS, CDR2 YFSETQ. The V gene lost 1 base and the J gene lost 2 bases, with 15 bases spanning the gap. DNA of the CDR3: TGCGCCAGCAGCTTGTTGGTGGCAGGGGCTAACACTGAAGCTTTCTTT. Translation: CASSLLVAGANTEAFF.

The CDR3 region is CASSRMGQTYEQYF. The CDR3 coding sequence is TGTGCCAGCAGCCGTATGGGACAGACTTACGAGCAGTACTTC. The V and J genes are TRBV7-2 and TRBJ2-7; 7 positions agree with TRBD1. The CDR3 runs 14 residues. V shed 5 bases, J shed 4 bases, and the junction held 8 bases outside the gene matches. Germline loops: CDR1 SGHTA, CDR2 FQGNSA.

The rearrangement joins TRBV28 to TRBJ1-1, with 9 bases identical to TRBD1. Trimming at V came to 6 bases and at J to 1 base, leaving 9 bases not matched to a gene. Germline V gene data show CDR1 as MDHEN and CDR2 as SYDVKM. The CDR3 sequence is 16 residues long. CDR3 DNA: TGTGCCAGCAGAGTTACGGGACAGGGATCGAACACTGAAGCTTTCTTT. Translating gives CASRVTGQGSNTEAFF.

The chain is built from TRBV14 and TRBJ2-2; no clear D. The germline CDR1 and CDR2 sequences are SGHDN and FVKESK. V was trimmed by 4 bases and J by 1 base, leaving 4 bases between them. The CDR3 runs to 13 residues. CDR3 in amino acids: CASSRVNTGELFF. CDR3 nucleotides: TGTGCCAGCAGCCGCGTGAACACCGGGGAGCTGTTTTTT. Full variable domain (missing parts from reference TRBV14 and TRBJ2-2): EAGVTQFPSHSVIEKGQTVTLRCDPISGHDNLYWYRRVMGKEIKFLLHFVKESKQDESGMPNNRFLAERTGGTYSTLKVQPAELEDSGVYFCASSRVNTGELFFGEGSRLTVL.

The chain joins TRBV7-9 to TRBJ1-6, with a possible D match to TRBD1 (6 bases). This CDR3 contains 13 residues. The V and J ends lost 7 bases and 8 bases respectively, with 12 bases between them. Germline CDR1 and CDR2: SEHNR and FQNEAQ (reference sequence). CDR3: CASKGTPDSPLHF. The CDR3 DNA sequence: TGTGCCAGCAAAGGGACACCCGATTCACCCCTCCACTTT.

The J gene is TRBJ2-7, the V gene TRBV2, with TRBD1 matching 9 bases. V gave up 10 bases and J gave up 8 bases; unmatched junction bases: 12. Germline-derived CDR1 and CDR2 are SNHLY and FYNNEI. This CDR3 has 13 residues. The CDR3 is CATRVDTGGKQYF. The DNA for the CDR3 is TGTGCCACCAGAGTGGATACAGGGGGCAAGCAGTACTTC.

The CDR3 here is CASSTNRGLGSPLHF. The CDR3 bases are TGTGCCAGCAGTACAAACAGGGGGCTCGGGTCACCCCTCCACTTT. This sequence joins TRBV28 and TRBJ1-6, with 9 nucleotides matching TRBD1. The germline V gene encodes CDR1 MDHEN and CDR2 SYDVKM. This CDR3 spans 15 amino acids. Germline trimming cut 5 bases from V and 10 bases from J; bases unmatched to any gene: 9.

V gene TRBV4-2 combines with J gene TRBJ2-7, with TRBD1 identical over 7 bases. After removal of 0 bases from V and 2 bases from J, the junction contained 1 base not matched to a gene. Germline V lookup: CDR1 LGHNA, CDR2 YNFKEQ. This CDR3 spans 14 amino acids. In DNA, the CDR3 is TGTGCCAGCAGCCAAGAGAGGGGGCCCTACGAGCAGTACTTC. It codes for CASSQERGPYEQYF.

This clone has only one observation. The chain joins TRBV5-1 to TRBJ2-3; the D call may be TRBD1 or TRBD2 (7 bases each). There are 13 residues in the CDR3. The germline CDR1 and CDR2 sequences are SGHRS and YFSETQ. The germline V and J ends were trimmed by 9 bases and 0 bases, with 11 bases remaining between them. For the CDR3, the DNA is TGCGCCACCAGGGGGGGGAGCACAGATACGCAGTATTTT. Its translation is CATRGGSTDTQYF. Full variable domain (remainder filled in from reference TRBV5-1 and TRBJ2-3): KAGVTQTPRYLIKTRGQQVTLSCSPISGHRSVSWYQQTPGQGLQFLFEYFSETQRNKGNFPGRFSGRQFSNSRSEMNVSTLELGDSALYLCATRGGSTDTQYFGPGTRLTVL.

V gene TRBV9 combines with J gene TRBJ2-5; perhaps TRBD2 as D (6 bases). The ends were cut back, 2 bases at V and 1 base at J, with 18 bases in the middle. Germline CDR1 and CDR2: SGDLS and YYNGEE. CDR3 length equals 17 residues. CDR3 coding DNA: TGTGCCAGCAGCGTTTCGCCGGGTTGGAGGGGCCAAGAGACCCAGTACTTC. Translation gives CASSVSPGWRGQETQYF.

The genes are TRBV27 and TRBJ2-1; TRBD2 matches at 16 bases. Per germline, CDR1 MNHEY and CDR2 SMNVEV (reference sequence). This CDR3 is 17 amino acids long. J lost 4 bases, V lost 8 bases, and 8 bases had no gene match. The CDR3 loop reads CASRPGTSGRVYNEQFF. CDR3 DNA: TGTGCCAGCCGTCCCGGGACTAGCGGGAGGGTGTACAATGAGCAGTTCTTC.

The V gene is TRBV27, the J gene TRBJ2-1; maybe TRBD2 (5 bases). Germline lookup yields CDR1 MNHEY and CDR2 SMNVEV (reference sequence). Trimming took off 6 bases at V and 10 bases at J, with 10 bases between the two ends. This CDR3 contains 11 residues. CDR3 nucleotide sequence: TGTGCCAGCAGACTAGTCCACGAGCAGTTCTTC. It codes for CASRLVHEQFF.

The chain links TRBV3-1 (or the pseudogene TRBV3-2) to TRBJ1-2; 7 bases agree with TRBD1. The CDR3 sequence is 12 residues long. Germline trimming cut 4 bases from V and 8 bases from J; bases unmatched to any gene: 4. Germline V gene data show CDR1 as LGHDT and CDR2 as YNNKEL (reference sequence). CDR3 bases: TGTGCCAGCAGCCGACAGGGTTGGGGCTACACCTTC. Encoded protein: CASSRQGWGYTF.